What follows describes a single TCR beta chain. The CDR3 is 13 amino acids. Germline lookup yields CDR1 LNHNV and CDR2 YYDKDF (reference sequence). The data are from a study of human CD8 memory T cell subsets. Construction of TCR beta libraries was accomplished by means of UMI-labeled 5' RACE. Reanalyzing the 5' RACE reads, TCRdb keeps one entry per CDR3 protein, without DNA. This table holds around 10,000 distinct CDR3 sequences. TPEX cells, early memory CD8+ T cells with exhausted-like traits, were CCR7+ PD-1+ TIGIT+. The V gene is TRBV15, the J gene TRBJ2-7. Sequenced: CD8+ T cells from PBMCs. The sequence derives from a human donor in good health. CDR3 in amino acids: CATSRENNYEQYF. The entire variable domain, with the rest obtained from reference TRBV15 and TRBJ2-7, is as follows: DAMVIQNPRYQVTQFGKPVTLSCSQTLNHNVMYWYQQKSSQAPKLLFHYYDKDFNNEADTPDNFQSRRPNTSFCFLDIRSPGLGDTAMYLCATSRENNYEQYFGPGTRLTVT.